These T cell receptor beta chains were read from a single sample in a study of T cell changes during pregnancy in multiple sclerosis. Assay: immunoSEQ multiplex PCR; the TCRdb copy retains only in-frame clones and omits some. The sample yields 70,000 to 95,000 clones, around 93% seen once. This material consisted of peripheral blood, taken in the third trimester of pregnancy. The receptors were gathered from a female donor with multiple sclerosis, enrolled in a pregnancy study. Each CDR3 is given with its conserved first and last residue. D genes are given only for firm matches. Clone sizes are given selectively: once, few, many, or a class where the clone is expanded.

>TRBV4-1|NA|NA|TRBJ2-3
TGCGCCAGCAGCCAAGCCCTCACAGATACGCAGTATTTT
CASSQALTDTQYF
>TRBV5-4|NA|NA|TRBJ2-3
TGTGCCAGCAGCCCCGCCGCGGGGAGAACAGATACGCAGTATTTT
CASSPAAGRTDTQYF
>TRBV19|NA|NA|TRBJ2-5
TGTGCCAGTAGTATAGATCACGCGAGCGGGTCGTACCAAGAGACCCAGTACTTC
CASSIDHASGSYQETQYF
>TRBV9|NA|NA|TRBJ2-1
TGTGCCAGCACGGACGCCGAGCCTACTACTAGTTTTGTTACCTACAATGAGCAGTTCTTC
CASTDAEPTTSFVTYNEQFF
>TRBV19|NA|NA|TRBJ1-4
TGTGCCTGGACCTGGCAGGGTAATGAAAAACTGTTTTTT
CAWTWQGNEKLFF
>TRBV7-9|NA|NA|TRBJ2-2
TGTGCCAGCAACCAGTTTAGGTGGACAGTTGATAACACCGGGGAGCTGTTTTTT
CASNQFRWTVDNTGELFF
>TRBV19|TRBD1|NA|TRBJ2-7
TGTGCCAGTAGCCCGGGACAGCTATACGAGCAGTACTTC
CASSPGQLYEQYF
>TRBV7-8|TRBD2|NA|TRBJ2-1
TGTGCCAGCAGCTTAGGCCCCGCTAGCGGGAGGAGGTTTGAGCAGTTCTTC
CASSLGPASGRRFEQFF
>TRBV5-1|TRBD2|NA|TRBJ2-3
TGCGCCAGCAGCTTGGGGCTAGCGGGATACACAGATACGCAGTATTTT
CASSLGLAGYTDTQYF
>TRBV4-3|NA|NA|TRBJ1-2
TGCGCCAGCAGCCAAGAGGCCCGGGCGGGCTATGGCTACACCTTC
CASSQEARAGYGYTF
>TRBV5-6|NA|once|TRBJ1-2
TGTGCCAGCAGCTTGGCCCTCAGGGCTATGGAGTCCGGACGTGGCTACACCTTC
CASSLALRAMESGRGYTF
>TRBV7-7|TRBD1|NA|TRBJ2-6
TGTGCTAGCAGCTTAGGAGGGGGGACAGGGGGCGAGAGCTCTGGGGCCAACGTCCTGACTTTC
CASSLGGGTGGESSGANVLTF
>TRBV9|TRBD2|NA|TRBJ2-1
TGTGCCAGCAGTACTAGCGGGGGGAAAGATGAGCAGTTCTTC
CASSTSGGKDEQFF
>TRBV6-6|TRBD2|NA|TRBJ2-2
TGTGCCAGCAGCTCCCGGGGGGGCTCCACCGGGGAGCTGTTTTTT
CASSSRGGSTGELFF
>TRBV9|TRBD2|NA|TRBJ2-2
TGTGCCAGCAGCGTGCTAGCGGAGATCACCGGGGAGCTGTTTTTT
CASSVLAEITGELFF
>TRBV11-2|NA|NA|TRBJ1-2
TGTGCCAGCAGCTTAACCACTGCTAACTATGGCTACACCTTC
CASSLTTANYGYTF
>TRBV19|NA|NA|TRBJ1-1
TGTGCCGCCGGGAGACAGTCTGACACTGAAGCTTTCTTT
CAAGRQSDTEAFF
>TRBV19|NA|NA|TRBJ1-1
TGTGCCAGTAGTATGCGGGAGAACACTGAAGCTTTCTTT
CASSMRENTEAFF
>TRBV4-2|NA|few|TRBJ1-1
TGTGCCAGCAGCCAAGATACACAGGGAGAAGCTTTCTTT
CASSQDTQGEAFF
>TRBV29-1|NA|NA|TRBJ1-2
TGCAGCGTTGCTGGGGGAGGTGGCTACACCTTC
CSVAGGGGYTF
>TRBV28|NA|NA|TRBJ2-2
TGTGCCAGCAGCCCTCCTTTACCTGGACTTAACACCGGGGAGCTGTTTTTT
CASSPPLPGLNTGELFF
>TRBV30|NA|NA|TRBJ2-7
TGTGCCTGGAGCCCGGACCCAGGGGGGGAGCAGTACTTC
CAWSPDPGGEQYF
>TRBV28|TRBD1|NA|TRBJ1-4
TGTGCCAGCAGGATACCGACAGGGGGCGGTGAAAAACTGTTTTTT
CASRIPTGGGEKLFF
>TRBV2|TRBD2|NA|TRBJ2-3
TGTGCCAGCAGTGATTCGGGGGGACGCACAGATACGCAGTATTTT
CASSDSGGRTDTQYF
>TRBV10-3|TRBD1|NA|TRBJ2-1
TGTGCCATCAGACCAGAGACAGGGCTAGCCTACAATGAGCAGTTCTTC
CAIRPETGLAYNEQFF
>TRBV7-3|TRBD2|NA|TRBJ2-1
TGTGCCAGCAGCTGGCTAGCGGCGAGCTCCTACAATGAGCAGTTCTTC
CASSWLAASSYNEQFF
>TRBV10-3|TRBD1|NA|TRBJ2-1
TGTGCCATCAGTGAGACAGGGGCTTACAATGAGCAGTTCTTC
CAISETGAYNEQFF
>TRBV2|NA|NA|TRBJ1-2
TGTGCCAGCAGTGACGGGCAGGGAGGCTATGGCTACACCTTC
CASSDGQGGYGYTF
>TRBV4-2|NA|once|TRBJ2-2
TGTGCCAGCAGTTCGGATCCGGGAGATTTTAGCGGGGAGCTGTTTTTT
CASSSDPGDFSGELFF
>TRBV9|NA|NA|TRBJ1-1
TGTGCCAGCAGCGAGGGACACCTCACTGAAGCTTTCTTT
CASSEGHLTEAFF
>TRBV19|TRBD1|NA|TRBJ2-1
TGTGCCAGTAGTTTAACCGGGACAGGGATCTATGAGCAGTTCTTC
CASSLTGTGIYEQFF